This T cell receptor beta chain was sequenced in a study of siplizumab effects on memory and regulatory T cells. General study results and limits: Sequences below about 10^-5 frequency were poorly captured. As a result, only a minor fraction of alloreactive clones mapped to unstimulated subsets. Mappable alloreactive CD4+ clones averaged about 74% Treg-derived with siplizumab versus about 27% in controls. The naive T cell population seemed more diverse than memory cells and seemed a major contributor to the alloresponse. No functional test confirmed suppression by proliferating siplizumab-culture Tregs.

A note on this clone: Its antigen is undetermined.

This table comes from immunoSEQ multiplex PCR, and its TCRdb copy is limited to in-frame clones, with some not included. The table records 80,000 to 130,000 clones, 94% of them present only once. Trimming left V 3 bases short and J 7 bases short, with 15 bases between. This CDR3 spans 14 amino acids. Germline V gives CDR1 MNHEY, CDR2 SVGAGI. This TCR was sampled from a human donor in good health. The sequenced sample was Tregs sorted from blood. This chain uses TRBV6-5 with TRBJ1-1; TRBD1 is a possible D gene (6 bases). The CDR3 reads CASSYGIQGLEAFF. The CDR3 DNA reads as TGTGCCAGCAGTTATGGAATACAGGGACTTGAAGCTTTCTTT.